This T cell receptor beta chain was captured in a study of T cell responses to AZD1222 COVID-19 vaccine. The study, taken as a whole, reports: Spike as a whole was targeted by vaccine-associated CD4 TCRs, dominant at 160-218 and 743-854.

The repertoire was sequenced with immunoSEQ multiplex PCR; TCRdb's copy has only in-frame clones and lacks some. The table shows roughly 150,000 clones, with around 90% occurring only once. The CDR3 has 12 residues. Germline V gene data show CDR1 as WSHSY and CDR2 as SAAADI. J was trimmed by 4 bases and V by 10 bases; bases with no gene match: 6. Notes on this clone: Its target is not known.

The source material was peripheral blood, sampled on day 0 of AZD1222 vaccination. The sequence was obtained from an adult in good health. The chain has TRBV10-2 and TRBJ1-2; 7 bases map to TRBD1. CDR3 DNA sequence: TGCGCCACACAGGGGAACCCCTATGGCTACACCTTC. Translation gives CATQGNPYGYTF.